These 10 T cell receptor beta chains came from one sample sequenced in a study of shared clonotypes between healthy human individuals. Measured with immunoSEQ multiplex PCR; TCRdb has only the in-frame clones, and not every one. The table shows around 1.4 million clones, with around 98.5% occurring only once. Material for sequencing was naive CD4+ T cells sorted from blood. Subset specified: CD45RA+ positively selected. These receptors were collected from a man aged 30-40 years in good health.

Written as DNA, the CDR3 is TGTGCCTGGATGAGGATCGCGGTATACAATGAGCAGTTCTTC. Its protein product is CAWMRIAVYNEQFF. This sequence joins TRBV30 and TRBJ2-1, with D unresolved. The germline V gene encodes CDR1 GTSNPN and CDR2 SVGIG (reference sequence). There are 14 residues in the CDR3. V lost 4 bases and J lost 4, with 14 bases in between.

The chain is built from TRBV7-9 and TRBJ2-1; 7 nucleotides match TRBD1. The CDR3 runs to 15 residues. The V and J ends lost 6 bases and 2 bases, in that order; junction bases with no gene match: 7. The V gene's germline CDR1 is SEHNR and CDR2 FQNEAQ (reference sequence). CDR3 loop: CASSRQGLAYNEQFF. DNA of the CDR3: TGTGCCAGCAGTCGACAGGGATTAGCCTACAATGAGCAGTTCTTC.

This chain joins TRBV10-2 and TRBJ2-3; D unclear. The CDR3 runs 12 residues. V was shortened by 4 bases and J by 11 bases, with 13 bases between the two germline ends. Germline V gene data show CDR1 as WSHSY and CDR2 as SAAADI. CDR3: CASSGEVKLQYF. For the CDR3, the DNA is TGCGCCAGCAGTGGTGAGGTAAAACTGCAGTATTTT.

In this sample, this clone turned up once. In DNA form, the CDR3 reads TGTGCCGAGGGGACAACTAACACAGATACGCAGTATTTT. Translated, it gives CAEGTTNTDTQYF. J is TRBJ2-3 and V is TRBV28; the D gene is possibly TRBD1 (6 bases). The germline CDR1 and CDR2 sequences are MDHEN and SYDVKM. V shed 11 bases and J shed 2 bases, with 14 bases lying between them. The CDR3 is 13 amino acids.

The chain couples TRBV28 to TRBJ2-3; 7 bases fit TRBD1. The CDR3 totals 15 residues. Germline CDR1 reads MDHEN; CDR2 reads SYDVKM. J gave up 4 bases and V 10 bases, and 14 bases lay outside the gene matches. The DNA of the CDR3 is TGTGCCATCTCGCCCAGGGGGATCCGCGCAGATACGCAGTATTTT. Protein product: CAISPRGIRADTQYF.

The J gene is TRBJ2-5, the V gene TRBV7-9; unclear D gene. In germline, CDR1 is SEHNR, CDR2 FQNEAQ (reference sequence). V was clipped by 3 bases and J by 0 bases, with 8 bases between them. This CDR3 contains 14 residues. DNA for the CDR3: TGTGCCAGCAGCTTTAGCTCTTACCAAGAGACCCAGTACTTC. Amino acid sequence: CASSFSSYQETQYF. The whole variable domain, filled in from reference TRBV7-9 and TRBJ2-5, reads DTGVSQNPRHKITKRGQNVTFRCDPISEHNRLYWYRQTLGQGPEFLTYFQNEAQLEKSRLLSDRFSAERPKGSFSTLEIQRTEQGDSAMYLCASSFSSYQETQYFGPGTRLLVL.

The chain carries TRBV10-3 and TRBJ2-1; D assignment may be TRBD1 or TRBD2 (5 bases each). Trimming stripped 10 bases from V and 0 bases from J, with 13 bases between. Germline loops: CDR1 ENHRY, CDR2 SYGVKD. CDR3 size: 14 residues. The CDR3 bases are TGTGCCACCCTGGTGGGACGCTCCTACAATGAGCAGTTCTTC. Protein product: CATLVGRSYNEQFF.

Concerning this clone: Other DNA sequences in the sample encode the same CDR3. The J gene is TRBJ1-2, the V gene TRBV9; D not resolved. This CDR3 region has 13 residues. The V end was cut by 0 bases, the J end by 7 bases, with 10 bases between. Germline CDR1 SGDLS, CDR2 YYNGEE. DNA of the CDR3: TGTGCCAGCAGCGTAGGATGGGGATCTGGCTACACCTTC. It yields the protein CASSVGWGSGYTF.

This clone was seen a single time. The J gene is TRBJ2-4, the V gene TRBV19, with D tentatively TRBD1 or TRBD2 (6 bases each). Trimming removed 4 bases from V and 1 base from J, with 17 bases in between. Germline CDR1 is LNHDA and CDR2 is SQIVND (reference sequence). The length of the CDR3 is 17 residues. CDR3 region: CASSTLPTGTAKNIQYF. The CDR3 nucleotides read TGTGCCAGTAGTACTTTACCTACAGGGACTGCCAAAAACATTCAGTACTTC.

This chain joins TRBV7-8 and TRBJ1-1, with TRBD1 matching 11 bases. Germline CDR1 reads SGHVS; CDR2 reads FQNEAQ. The CDR3 is 18 amino acids. After removal of 3 bases from V and 1 base from J, the junction contained 10 bases not matched to a gene. DNA for the CDR3: TGTGCCAGCAGCTTGGCTCGTTGGACAGGGGGCAAGAACACTGAAGCTTTCTTT. Its protein is CASSLARWTGGKNTEAFF.